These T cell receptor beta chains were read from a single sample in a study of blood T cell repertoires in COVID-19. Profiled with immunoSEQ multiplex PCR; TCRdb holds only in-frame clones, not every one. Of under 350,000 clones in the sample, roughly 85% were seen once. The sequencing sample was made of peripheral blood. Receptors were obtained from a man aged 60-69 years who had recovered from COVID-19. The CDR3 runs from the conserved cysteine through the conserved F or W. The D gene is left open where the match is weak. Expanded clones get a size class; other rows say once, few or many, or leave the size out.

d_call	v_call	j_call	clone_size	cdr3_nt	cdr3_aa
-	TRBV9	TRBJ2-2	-	TGTGCCAGCAGCGTAGGGATGGGGGCGGGCACCGGGGAGCTGTTTTTT	CASSVGMGAGTGELFF
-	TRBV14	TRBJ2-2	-	TGTGCCAGCAGCCAAGGGTGGGGGCCACGCGGGGAGCTGTTTTTT	CASSQGWGPRGELFF
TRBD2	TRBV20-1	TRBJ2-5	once	TGCAGTGCTAGTCTAGCGGGGCAAGAGACCCAGTACTTC	CSASLAGQETQYF
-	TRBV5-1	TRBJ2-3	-	TGCGCCAGCAGGAGAGACGGGACTCGGAACACAGATACGCAGTATTTT	CASRRDGTRNTDTQYF
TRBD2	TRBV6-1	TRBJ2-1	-	TGTGCCAGCAGTGGGACTAGCGGGGGTTCATACAATGAGCAGTTCTTC	CASSGTSGGSYNEQFF
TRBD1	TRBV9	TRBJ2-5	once	TGTGCCAGCAGCGCGGGGACAGGGGGCGCGGAGACCCAGTACTTC	CASSAGTGGAETQYF
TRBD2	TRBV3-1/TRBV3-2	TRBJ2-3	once	TGTGCCAGCAGCCCGAGACTAGCGGGAGGGCCGGGACTACATACGCAGTATTTT	CASSPRLAGGPGLHTQYF
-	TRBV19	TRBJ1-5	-	TGTGCCAGTAGTCTCCCCTCCGGGCCCCAGCATTTT	CASSLPSGPQHF
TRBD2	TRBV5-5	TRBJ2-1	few	TGTGCCAGCAGCTTGGAGAGGAGCGGGAGGTTCAATGAGCAGTTCTTC	CASSLERSGRFNEQFF
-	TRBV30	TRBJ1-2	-	TGTGCCTGGAGTGTACTAGGAAGATATGGCTACACCTTC	CAWSVLGRYGYTF
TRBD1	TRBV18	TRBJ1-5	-	TGTGCCAGCTCACCAGAGCAGGGGGAGAATCAGCCCCAGCATTTT	CASSPEQGENQPQHF
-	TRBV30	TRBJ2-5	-	TGTGCCTGGAGCGCAGGGTGGGAGACCCAGTACTTC	CAWSAGWETQYF
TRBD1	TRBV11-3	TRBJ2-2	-	TGTGCCAGCAGCTCCACAGGGGGGACCTCCGGGGAGCTGTTTTTT	CASSSTGGTSGELFF
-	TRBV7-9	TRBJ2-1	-	TGTGCCAGCAGCTTTGCAGTGGAGCAGTTCTTC	CASSFAVEQFF
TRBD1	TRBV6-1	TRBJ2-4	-	TGTGCCAGCAGTGCAACCCAGGGGGCCGGAGCCAAAAACATTCAGTACTTC	CASSATQGAGAKNIQYF
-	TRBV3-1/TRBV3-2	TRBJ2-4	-	TGTGCCAGCAGCCAAGGGACAGCACTAGCCAAAAACATTCAGTACTTC	CASSQGTALAKNIQYF
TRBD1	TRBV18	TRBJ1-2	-	TGTGCCAGCTCACCGTTAAGGGACAGTCGGAACTATGGCTACACCTTC	CASSPLRDSRNYGYTF
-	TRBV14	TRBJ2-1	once	TGTGCCAGCAGCCAAGATAGATCGGCTAGTACTCTGTTCTTC	CASSQDRSASTLFF
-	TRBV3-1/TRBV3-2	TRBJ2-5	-	TGTGCCAGCAGCCAAGATTATCCCAGCGGGCCGGAGACCCAGTACTTC	CASSQDYPSGPETQYF
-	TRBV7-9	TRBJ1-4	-	TGTGCCAGCAGCTTAGGAGTTAGAGAAAAACTGTTTTTT	CASSLGVREKLFF
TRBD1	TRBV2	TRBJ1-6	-	TGTGCCAGCAGCGGGGACAGGGGAAATTCACCCCCCCACTTT	CASSGDRGNSPPHF
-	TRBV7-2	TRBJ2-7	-	TGTGCCAGCAGCTTAGGGGGGCGGGGGAGCTCCTACGAGCAGTACTTC	CASSLGGRGSSYEQYF
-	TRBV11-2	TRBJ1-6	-	TGTGCCAGCAGCCCCGACAGCAGCAATTCACCCCTCCACTTT	CASSPDSSNSPLHF
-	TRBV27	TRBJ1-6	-	TGTGCCAGCAGTACGGGGGGTTCACCCCTCCACTTT	CASSTGGSPLHF
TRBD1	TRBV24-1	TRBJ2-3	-	TGTGCCACCAGTGATTTGCCGACAGGGGGCCGGCAAGATACGCAGTATTTT	CATSDLPTGGRQDTQYF
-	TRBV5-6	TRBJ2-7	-	TGTGCCAGCAGCCGGGGCTTGGGACAATCCTTCCACGAGCAGTACTTC	CASSRGLGQSFHEQYF
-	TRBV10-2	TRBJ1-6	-	TGCGCCAGCACACACCCCGGGAGGGGCGCCTATAATTCACCCCTCCACTTT	CASTHPGRGAYNSPLHF
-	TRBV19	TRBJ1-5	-	TGTGCCAGTAGTATTGACGACACCCGCAATCAGCCCCAGCATTTT	CASSIDDTRNQPQHF
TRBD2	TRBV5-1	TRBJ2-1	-	TGCGCCAGCAGCCAGACTAGCGGGGCTTACAATGAGCAGTTCTTC	CASSQTSGAYNEQFF
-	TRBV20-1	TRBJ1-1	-	TGCAGTGCTAGTACAGGGAGATTGAACACTGAAGCTTTCTTT	CSASTGRLNTEAFF
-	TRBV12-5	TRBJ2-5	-	TGTGCTAGTGGTCCGGAAGAGACCCAGTACTTC	CASGPEETQYF
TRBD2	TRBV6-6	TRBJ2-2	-	TGTGCCAGCAGCACGGGCGGGAGTGCAGACACCGGGGAGCTGTTTTTT	CASSTGGSADTGELFF
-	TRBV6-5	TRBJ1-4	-	TGTGCCAGCACCGGGGGGTTTGCTAATGAAAAACTGTTTTTT	CASTGGFANEKLFF
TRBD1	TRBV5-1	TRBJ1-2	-	TGCGCCAGCAGCTGGGGGGACAGGCTAAACTATGGCTACACCTTC	CASSWGDRLNYGYTF
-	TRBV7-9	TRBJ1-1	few	TGTGCCAGCAGCTTCGGGAGGACTGAAGCTTTCTTT	CASSFGRTEAFF
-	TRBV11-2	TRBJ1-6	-	TGTGCCAGCAGCTTAGTTGCGACACTGGATTCACCCCTCCACTTT	CASSLVATLDSPLHF
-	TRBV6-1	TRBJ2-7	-	TGTGCCAGCAGTGAAGAAGTCGACGGGTACTACGAGCAGTACTTC	CASSEEVDGYYEQYF
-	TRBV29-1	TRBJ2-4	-	TGCAGCGTGGACTTGGCGAACGGCATTCAGTACTTC	CSVDLANGIQYF
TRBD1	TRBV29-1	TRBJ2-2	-	TGCAGCGTCGTCGACAGGGGTGGTACCGGGGAGCTGTTTTTT	CSVVDRGGTGELFF
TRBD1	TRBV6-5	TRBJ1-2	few	TGTGCCAGCGCGGGACAGGGAGAAGGCTACACCTTC	CASAGQGEGYTF
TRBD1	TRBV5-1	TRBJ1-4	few	TGCGCCAGCAGACCGGGACAGGCGTATGAAAAACTGTTTTTT	CASRPGQAYEKLFF
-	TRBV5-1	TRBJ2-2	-	TGCGCCAGCAGCTTCACCCAGGGGTCCGGGGAGCTGTTTTTT	CASSFTQGSGELFF
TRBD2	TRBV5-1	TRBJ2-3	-	TGCGCCAGCAGCCTCATGGGGGGAGGGATCACAGATACGCAGTATTTT	CASSLMGGGITDTQYF
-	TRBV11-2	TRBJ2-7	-	TGTGCCAGCAGCCGGACAGAAGGGTACGAGCAGTACTTC	CASSRTEGYEQYF
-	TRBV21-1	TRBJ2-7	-	TGTGCCAGCACCGTCCGGAGGGGGCCCCATTACGAGCAGTACTTC	CASTVRRGPHYEQYF
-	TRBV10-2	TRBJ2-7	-	TGCGCCAGCAGTGAGGGACTCTACGAGCAGTACTTC	CASSEGLYEQYF
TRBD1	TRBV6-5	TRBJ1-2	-	TGTGCCAGCAGCGGTTCCAGGACAGGGGCTGGCTACACCTTC	CASSGSRTGAGYTF
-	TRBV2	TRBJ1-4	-	TGTGCCAGCAAAGCGGGGTTAAATGAAAAACTGTTTTTT	CASKAGLNEKLFF
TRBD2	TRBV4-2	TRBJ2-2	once	TGTGCCAGCAGCCAAGAGGGCTCCCTAGCGGGGGGGCCTACCGGGGAGCTGTTTTTT	CASSQEGSLAGGPTGELFF
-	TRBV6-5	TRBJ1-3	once	TGTGCCAGCAGTTGGGGCCGTAACTCTGGAAACACCATATATTTT	CASSWGRNSGNTIYF
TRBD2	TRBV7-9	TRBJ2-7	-	TGTGCCAGCAGCTCCTTAGGGGCGGGAGGTTACGAGCAGTACTTC	CASSSLGAGGYEQYF
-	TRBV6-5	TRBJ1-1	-	TGTGCCAGCAGCTACAGGAGGAACACTGAAGCTTTCTTT	CASSYRRNTEAFF
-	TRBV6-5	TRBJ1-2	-	TGTGCCAGCAGTTCAGGGATCTATGGCTACACCTTC	CASSSGIYGYTF
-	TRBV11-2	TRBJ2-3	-	TGTGCCAGCAGCAACCTGCGTGGCACAGATACGCAGTATTTT	CASSNLRGTDTQYF
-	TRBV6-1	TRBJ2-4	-	TGTGCCAGCAGTGAAGGCGGGGGCTGGGGAGCCAAAAACATTCAGTACTTC	CASSEGGGWGAKNIQYF
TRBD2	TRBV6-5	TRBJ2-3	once	TGTGCCAGCCATAAGACTAGCGCATACACAGATACGCAGTATTTT	CASHKTSAYTDTQYF
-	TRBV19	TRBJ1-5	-	TGTGCCAGTAAGGTTGAAGGGGCCACCTACAATCAGCCCCAGCATTTT	CASKVEGATYNQPQHF
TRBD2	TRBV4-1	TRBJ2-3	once	TGCGCCAGCAGCCATCCGACTAGCGGGAGATCCTCAGATACGCAGTATTTT	CASSHPTSGRSSDTQYF
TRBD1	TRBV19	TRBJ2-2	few	TGTGCCAGTAGCCGGGACAGAAACACCGGGGAGCTGTTTTTT	CASSRDRNTGELFF
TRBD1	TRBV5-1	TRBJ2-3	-	TGCGCCAGCAGCTCCGGGACAGGGACCGCAGATACGCAGTATTTT	CASSSGTGTADTQYF